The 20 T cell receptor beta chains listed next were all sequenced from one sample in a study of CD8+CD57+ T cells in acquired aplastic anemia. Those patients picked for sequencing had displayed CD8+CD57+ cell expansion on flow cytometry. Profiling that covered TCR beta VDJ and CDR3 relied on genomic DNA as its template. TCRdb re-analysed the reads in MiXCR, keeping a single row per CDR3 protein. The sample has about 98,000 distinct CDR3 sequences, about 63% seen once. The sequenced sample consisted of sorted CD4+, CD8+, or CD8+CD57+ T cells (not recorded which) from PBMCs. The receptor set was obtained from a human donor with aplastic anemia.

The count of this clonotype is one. CDR3 amino acids: CSARLAGVADTQYF. CDR3 DNA sequence: TGCAGTGCAAGACTAGCGGGAGTGGCAGATACGCAGTATTTT. V and J are TRBV20-1 and TRBJ2-3; 12 bases agree with TRBD2. Germline trimming cut 6 bases from V and 4 bases from J; bases unmatched to any gene: 5. The CDR3 length is 14 residues. Germline V gives CDR1 DFQATT, CDR2 SNEGSKA (reference sequence).

The CDR3 sequence: CATSGGGTGPDREQFF. CDR3 coding DNA: TGTGCCACCAGTGGGGGGGGGACAGGGCCGGACAGGGAGCAGTTCTTC. The V and J genes are TRBV24-1 and TRBJ2-1; 9 bases line up with TRBD1. The CDR3 extends over 16 amino acids. Germline V CDR1 and CDR2: KGHDR, SFDVKD. Unmatched junction bases numbered 14, after V lost 5 bases and J lost 10 bases.

The CDR3 coding sequence is TGTGCCAGCAGCCCCCGCGCGGACGAGCAGTACTTC. Its protein is CASSPRADEQYF. This rearrangement joins TRBV7-9 to TRBJ2-7; no definite D call. Germline CDR1 reads SEHNR; CDR2 reads FQNEAQ (reference sequence). The CDR3 covers 12 residues. Between the trimmed V and J ends, which lost 5 bases and 5 bases, there was a span of 10 bases.

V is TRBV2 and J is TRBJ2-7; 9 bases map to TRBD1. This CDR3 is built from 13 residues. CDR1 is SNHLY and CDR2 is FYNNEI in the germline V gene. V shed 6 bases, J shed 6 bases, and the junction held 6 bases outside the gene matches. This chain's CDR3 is CASSWGTGIEQYF. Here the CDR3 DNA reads TGTGCCAGCAGCTGGGGGACAGGGATCGAGCAGTACTTC.

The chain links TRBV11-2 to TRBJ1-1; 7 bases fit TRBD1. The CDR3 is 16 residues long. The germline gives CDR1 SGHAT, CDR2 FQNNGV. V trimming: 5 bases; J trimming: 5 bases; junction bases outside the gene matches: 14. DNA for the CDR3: TGTGCCAGCAGCCCGAGGGGAACAGGGGTGGGTACTGAAGCTTTCTTT. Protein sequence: CASSPRGTGVGTEAFF.

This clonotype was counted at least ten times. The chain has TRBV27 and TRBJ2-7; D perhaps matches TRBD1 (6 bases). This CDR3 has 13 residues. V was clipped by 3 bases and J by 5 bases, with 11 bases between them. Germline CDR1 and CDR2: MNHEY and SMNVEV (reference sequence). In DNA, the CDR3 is TGTGCCAGCAGTTTGTGGGGGCCTAACGAGCAGTACTTC. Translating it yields CASSLWGPNEQYF.

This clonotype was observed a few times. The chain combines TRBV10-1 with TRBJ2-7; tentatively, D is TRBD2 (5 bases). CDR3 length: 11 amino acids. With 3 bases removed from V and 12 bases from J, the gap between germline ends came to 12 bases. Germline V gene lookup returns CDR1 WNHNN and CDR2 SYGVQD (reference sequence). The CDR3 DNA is TGCGCCAGCAGTGATGGGAGCCAGCTGTACTTC. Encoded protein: CASSDGSQLYF.

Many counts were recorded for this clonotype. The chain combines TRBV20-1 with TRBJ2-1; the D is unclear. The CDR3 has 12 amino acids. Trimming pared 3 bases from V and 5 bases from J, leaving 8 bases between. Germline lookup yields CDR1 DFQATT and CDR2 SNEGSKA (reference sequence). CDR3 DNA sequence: TGCAGTGCTAGGGTATACGACAATGAGCAGTTCTTC. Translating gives CSARVYDNEQFF.

CDR3 in amino acids: CAISETKTSGKEQFF. For the CDR3, the DNA is TGTGCCATCAGTGAGACCAAGACTAGCGGGAAAGAGCAGTTCTTC. The rearrangement links TRBV10-3 to TRBJ2-1; 11 nucleotides line up with TRBD2. Germline V gene lookup returns CDR1 ENHRY and CDR2 SYGVKD. V shed 2 bases, J shed 10 bases, and the junction held 7 bases outside the gene matches. The CDR3 covers 15 residues.

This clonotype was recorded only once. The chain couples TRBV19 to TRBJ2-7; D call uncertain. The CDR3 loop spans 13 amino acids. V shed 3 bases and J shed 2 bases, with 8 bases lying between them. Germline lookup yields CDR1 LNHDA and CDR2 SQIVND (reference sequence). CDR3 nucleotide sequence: TGTGCCAGTAGTATTACGGTAACCTACGAGCAGTACTTC. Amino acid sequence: CASSITVTYEQYF.

CDR3 DNA: TGTGCCACCAAGGGACAGGGGGCTTCCTATGGCTACACCTTC. Amino acid sequence: CATKGQGASYGYTF. The chain joins TRBV24-1 to TRBJ1-2; TRBD1 matches 12 bases. The J segment lost 4 bases and the V segment lost 8 bases, leaving 4 bases of the junction unmatched. CDR1 and CDR2 from the germline V gene are KGHDR and SFDVKD. This CDR3 contains 14 residues.

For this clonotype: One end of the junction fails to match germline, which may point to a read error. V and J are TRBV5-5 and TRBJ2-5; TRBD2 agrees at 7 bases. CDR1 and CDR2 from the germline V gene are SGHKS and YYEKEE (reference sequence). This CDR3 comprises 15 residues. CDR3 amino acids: CTSSLGTTTQETQYF. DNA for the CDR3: TGTACCAGCAGCTTGGGGACTACCACCCAAGAGACCCAGTACTTC.

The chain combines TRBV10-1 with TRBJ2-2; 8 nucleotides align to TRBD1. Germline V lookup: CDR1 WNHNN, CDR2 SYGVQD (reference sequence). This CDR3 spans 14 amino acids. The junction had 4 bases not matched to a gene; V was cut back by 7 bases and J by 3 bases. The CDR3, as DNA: TGCGCCAGCACCCCGGGACAGGACACCGGGGAGCTGTTTTTT. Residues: CASTPGQDTGELFF.

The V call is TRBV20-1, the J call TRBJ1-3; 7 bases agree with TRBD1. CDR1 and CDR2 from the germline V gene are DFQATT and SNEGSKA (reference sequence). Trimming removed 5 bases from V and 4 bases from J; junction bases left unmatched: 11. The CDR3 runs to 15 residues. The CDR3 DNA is TGCAGTGCTCGGGATCCGAGGGGGCAAGGAAACACCATATATTTT. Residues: CSARDPRGQGNTIYF.

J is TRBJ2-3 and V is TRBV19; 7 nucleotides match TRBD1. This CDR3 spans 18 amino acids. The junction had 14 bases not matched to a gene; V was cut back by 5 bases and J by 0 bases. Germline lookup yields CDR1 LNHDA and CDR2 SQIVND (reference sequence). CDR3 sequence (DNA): TGTGCCAGTAGTCTCCCGAGGACAGGAACAGGGAGCACAGATACGCAGTATTTT. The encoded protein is CASSLPRTGTGSTDTQYF.

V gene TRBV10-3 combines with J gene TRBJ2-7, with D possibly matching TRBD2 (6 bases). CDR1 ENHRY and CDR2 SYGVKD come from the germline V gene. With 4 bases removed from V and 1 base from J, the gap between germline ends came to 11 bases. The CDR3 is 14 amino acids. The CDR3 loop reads CAISAREASYEQYF. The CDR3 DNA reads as TGTGCCATCAGTGCCAGGGAGGCGTCCTACGAGCAGTACTTC.

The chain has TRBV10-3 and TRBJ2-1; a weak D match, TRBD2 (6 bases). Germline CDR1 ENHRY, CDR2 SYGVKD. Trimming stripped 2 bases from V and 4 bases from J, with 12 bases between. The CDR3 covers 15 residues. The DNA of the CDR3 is TGTGCCATCAGTGAGACTGGCGGGGCTTACAATGAGCAGTTCTTC. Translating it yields CAISETGGAYNEQFF.

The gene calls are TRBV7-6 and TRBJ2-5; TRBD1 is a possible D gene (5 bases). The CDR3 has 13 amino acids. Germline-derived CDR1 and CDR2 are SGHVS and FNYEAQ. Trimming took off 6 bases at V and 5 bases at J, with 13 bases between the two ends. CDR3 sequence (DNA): TGTGCCAGCAGTATCAGGGTTGGCGAGACCCAGTACTTC. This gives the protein CASSIRVGETQYF.

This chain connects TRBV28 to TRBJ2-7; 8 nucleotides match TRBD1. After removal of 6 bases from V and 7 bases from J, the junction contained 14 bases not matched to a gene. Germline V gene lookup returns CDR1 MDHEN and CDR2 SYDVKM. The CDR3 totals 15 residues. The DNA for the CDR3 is TGTGCCAGCAGCCCAACCGGGACAGGTCTTTATGAGCAGTACTTC. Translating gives CASSPTGTGLYEQYF.

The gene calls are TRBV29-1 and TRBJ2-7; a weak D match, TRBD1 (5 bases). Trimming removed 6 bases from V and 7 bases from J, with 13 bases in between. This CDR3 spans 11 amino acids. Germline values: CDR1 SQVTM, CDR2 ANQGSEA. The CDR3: CSVDKNEEQYF. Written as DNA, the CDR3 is TGCAGCGTGGACAAAAATGAAGAGCAGTACTTC.